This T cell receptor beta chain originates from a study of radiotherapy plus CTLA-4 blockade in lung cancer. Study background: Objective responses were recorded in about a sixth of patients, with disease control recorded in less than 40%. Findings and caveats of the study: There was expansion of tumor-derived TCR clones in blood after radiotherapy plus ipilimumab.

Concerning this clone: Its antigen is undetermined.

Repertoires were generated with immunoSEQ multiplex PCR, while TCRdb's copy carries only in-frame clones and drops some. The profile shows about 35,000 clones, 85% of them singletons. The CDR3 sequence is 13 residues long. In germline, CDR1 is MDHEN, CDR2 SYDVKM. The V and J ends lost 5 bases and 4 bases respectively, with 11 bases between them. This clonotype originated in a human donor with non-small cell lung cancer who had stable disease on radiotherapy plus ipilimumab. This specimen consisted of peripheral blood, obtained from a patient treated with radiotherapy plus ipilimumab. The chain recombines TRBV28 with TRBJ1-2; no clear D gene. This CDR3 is CASSLDGIYGYTF. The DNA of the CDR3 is TGTGCCAGCAGTCTGGACGGGATCTATGGCTACACCTTC.